This TCR beta chain was observed in a study of Tregs in tolerant kidney transplant recipients. The V gene's germline CDR1 is MGHRA and CDR2 YSYEKL. This CDR3 spans 14 amino acids. Trimming pared 6 bases from V and 1 base from J, leaving 12 bases between. TCRdb keeps only in-frame clones here, not all; method: immunoSEQ multiplex PCR. The data show fewer than 150,000 clones, with roughly 93% seen just once and approximately 0.59% held by the top ten. As regards this clone: Its antigen is currently unknown.

Findings of the study overall: Validation in larger populations is needed because few patients were studied. Activated donor B cell expansion appeared to reveal the most relevant donor-specific TCRbeta repertoire.

The sequenced sample was CD4+ T cells from blood. The rearrangement links TRBV4-1 to TRBJ1-1, with D perhaps matching TRBD1 (5 bases). The TCR originated in a human donor in good health. CDR3 in amino acids: CASRGVLKNTEAFF. The CDR3 nucleotides read TGCGCCAGCAGGGGGGTCCTGAAGAACACTGAAGCTTTCTTT.